These 27 T cell receptor beta chains were sequenced from one sample in a study of regulatory T cells in long-lasting Graves disease. Sequencing libraries for TCR beta were prepared with iRepertoire HTBI primers and Arm-PCR of CDR3 regions. TCRdb independently ran MiXCR on the multiplex PCR reads; one entry per CDR3 protein. The data show some 500,000 distinct CDR3 sequences, roughly 13% seen once. Time point in this sample: newly diagnosed GD, antithyroid drugs for less than 3 months. PBMC-derived RNA was used for the TCR library. These same records also appear under a second study, on T cells in Graves' hyperthyroidism and ophthalmopathy.

Sample: peripheral blood mononuclear cells (PBMCs), taken at new diagnosis, from a patient treated with antithyroid drugs. These receptors came from a young man with Graves disease.

This clonotype has a count of ten or more. V gene TRBV2 combines with J gene TRBJ1-2; TRBD1 matches at 7 bases. Germline V lookup: CDR1 SNHLY, CDR2 FYNNEI. Germline trimming cut 2 bases from V and 7 bases from J; bases unmatched to any gene: 7. CDR3 size: 14 residues. The CDR3 DNA sequence: TGTGCCAGCAGTGAATCCGCAGGGGGACTTGGCTACACCTTC. This sequence encodes CASSESAGGLGYTF.

This clonotype was counted at least ten times. The chain has TRBV20-1 and TRBJ1-2, with 8 bases aligning to TRBD1. The CDR3 is 13 residues long. Per the germline V gene, CDR1 is DFQATT and CDR2 is SNEGSKA (reference sequence). The CDR3 loop is CRGGTGELRGYTF. The CDR3 nucleotides are TGCAGGGGAGGGACAGGTGAATTGCGCGGCTACACCTTC.

Only a few counts were recorded for this clonotype. The chain joins TRBV6-1 to TRBJ1-6; TRBD1 is a possible D gene (5 bases). The CDR3 spans 13 residues. Germline loops: CDR1 MNHNS, CDR2 SASEGT. Trimming left V 4 bases short and J 8 bases short, with 9 bases between. CDR3 loop: CASSAGGDSPLHF. The CDR3 DNA sequence: TGTGCCAGCAGTGCTGGGGGGGATTCACCCCTCCACTTT.

This clonotype has only a few counts. The rearrangement links TRBV5-1 to TRBJ1-3; D not certain. V was trimmed by 7 bases and J by 0 bases, leaving 17 bases between them. The CDR3 covers 16 residues. Looked up from germline, CDR1 is SGHRS and CDR2 is YFSETQ. The CDR3: CASANEESLSGNTIYF. CDR3 coding DNA: TGCGCCAGCGCCAACGAGGAGTCTCTCTCTGGAAACACCATATATTTT. The full variable domain, in which reference TRBV5-1 and TRBJ1-3 provide the parts outside the CDR3, is KAGVTQTPRYLIKTRGQQVTLSCSPISGHRSVSWYQQTPGQGLQFLFEYFSETQRNKGNFPGRFSGRQFSNSRSEMNVSTLELGDSALYLCASANEESLSGNTIYFGEGSWLTVV.

The J gene is TRBJ2-4, the V gene TRBV29-1; weak D call: TRBD2 (7 bases). V lost 4 bases and J 2 bases, leaving 24 bases between the germline ends. The germline V gene encodes CDR1 SQVTM and CDR2 ANQGSEA. The CDR3 contains 18 residues. The CDR3 loop is CSVVRQGGGLASKNIQYF. The CDR3 coding sequence is TGCAGCGTTGTGCGGCAGGGAGGGGGGTTAGCATCCAAAAACATTCAGTACTTC. The entire variable domain, with the rest obtained from reference TRBV29-1 and TRBJ2-4, is as follows: SAVISQKPSRDICQRGTSLTIQCQVDSQVTMMFWYRQQPGQSLTLIATANQGSEATYESGFVIDKFPISRPNLTFSTLTVSNMSPEDSSIYLCSVVRQGGGLASKNIQYFGAGTRLSVL.

In this sample, this clonotype turned up many times. The chain carries TRBV6-1 and TRBJ1-2; 8 bases line up with TRBD1. Per germline, CDR1 MNHNS and CDR2 SASEGT. Losses at the gene ends were 6 bases for V and 7 bases for J; bases not matched to a gene: 4. The length of the CDR3 is 12 residues. CDR3 sequence reads: CASRSGGLGYTF. CDR3 DNA: TGTGCCAGCAGGTCAGGGGGCCTTGGCTACACCTTC.

This clonotype was seen many times. CDR3 bases: TGTGCCAGCAGTACCGCGGTCAGGCCAGCGGGGTATGGCTACACCTTC. Translation gives CASSTAVRPAGYGYTF. This chain connects TRBV27 to TRBJ1-2; D not resolved. Germline V gene lookup returns CDR1 MNHEY and CDR2 SMNVEV (reference sequence). The germline V and J ends were trimmed by 5 bases and 5 bases, with 21 bases remaining between them. This CDR3 comprises 16 residues.

This clonotype turned up a few times. The chain is built from TRBV27 and TRBJ2-3, with 7 bases lining up with TRBD2. This CDR3 has 15 residues. V lost 6 bases to trimming and J lost 3 bases; unmatched junction nucleotides: 9. Germline CDR1 is MNHEY and CDR2 is SMNVEV (reference sequence). This chain's CDR3 is CASSRPGLTTDTQYF. As DNA, the CDR3 is TGTGCCAGCAGCCGACCGGGACTAACGACAGATACGCAGTATTTT.

The sample holds many counts of this clonotype. The chain has TRBV24-1 and TRBJ2-7; TRBD1 is a possible D gene (6 bases). The germline gives CDR1 KGHDR, CDR2 SFDVKD. The CDR3 contains 13 residues. V was shortened by 3 bases and J by 3 bases, with 8 bases between the two germline ends. In nucleotides, the CDR3 is TGTGCCACCAGTGATGAGACAGGCTACGAGCAGTACTTC. Protein product: CATSDETGYEQYF.

This clonotype was seen ten or more times. The chain recombines TRBV7-9 with TRBJ2-7, with D tentatively TRBD2 (5 bases). The CDR3 has 13 residues. V gave up 6 bases and J gave up 0 bases, with 9 bases separating them. CDR1 is SEHNR, CDR2 FQNEAQ, per germline (reference sequence). The chain's CDR3 is CASRGGSSYEQYF. The CDR3 DNA reads TGTGCCAGCAGAGGAGGCAGCTCCTACGAGCAGTACTTC.

This clonotype came up a few times. One end of the junction does not line up with germline, which may come from a read error. J is TRBJ1-5 and V is TRBV18; D is unclear. Germline V gene sequence: CDR1 KGHSH, CDR2 LQKENI. The CDR3 length is 16 residues. The CDR3 nucleotides read TGTGCCAGCTCACCACCGGCCCTGTCTTTTAATCAGCCCCAGCGTTTT. Protein sequence: CASSPPALSFNQPQRF.

This clonotype was seen repeatedly, ten times or more. This chain joins TRBV12-3 or TRBV12-4 and TRBJ2-5; the match to TRBD2 covers 8 bases. The CDR3 contains 16 residues. Germline trimming cut 6 bases from V and 4 bases from J; bases unmatched to any gene: 13. CDR3 sequence: CASRERESPHRETQYF. In DNA, the CDR3 is TGTGCCAGCAGAGAGCGGGAGAGCCCACACCGAGAGACCCAGTACTTC.

This clonotype showed up just a few times. V gene TRBV4-2 combines with J gene TRBJ2-7; D remains ambiguous. The germline gives CDR1 LGHNA, CDR2 YNFKEQ. The V end was cut by 0 bases, the J end by 0 bases, with 6 bases between. The CDR3 runs to 14 residues. The CDR3, as DNA: TGTGCCAGCAGCCAAGACCGGAACTCCTACGAGCAGTACTTC. Translation: CASSQDRNSYEQYF.

This clonotype was counted ten times or more. V is TRBV9 and J is TRBJ2-7; TRBD1 aligns across 11 bases. Germline V gene data show CDR1 as SGDLS and CDR2 as YYNGEE. V lost 0 bases and J lost 3; bases outside the gene matches: 2. CDR3 size: 15 residues. The CDR3: CASSVAGQGVYEQYF. As DNA, the CDR3 is TGTGCCAGCAGCGTAGCGGGACAGGGGGTCTACGAGCAGTACTTC.

This clonotype was detected many times. In DNA form, the CDR3 reads TGTGCCAGCAGTGACCCGCTAGCGGGGACCTACGAGCAGTACTTC. Its protein is CASSDPLAGTYEQYF. The chain is built from TRBV2 and TRBJ2-7, with 9 bases fitting TRBD2. Germline trimming cut 3 bases from V and 2 bases from J; bases unmatched to any gene: 5. This CDR3 has 15 amino acids. CDR1 and CDR2 (germline): SNHLY, FYNNEI.

This chain joins TRBV25-1 and TRBJ1-2; no clear D gene. CDR1 and CDR2 (germline): MGHDK, SYGVNS. The ends were cut back, 3 bases at V and 4 bases at J, with 12 bases in the middle. This CDR3 contains 14 residues. The CDR3 nucleotides read TGTGCCAGCAGTGACTACGGTCAGGTCTATGGCTACACCTTC. This encodes CASSDYGQVYGYTF.

This clonotype was seen at least ten times. J is TRBJ2-7 and V is TRBV6-1; D gene unclear. The V gene's germline CDR1 is MNHNS and CDR2 SASEGT. With 2 bases removed from V and 3 bases from J, the gap between germline ends came to 14 bases. CDR3 size: 15 residues. CDR3 amino acids: CASSEYGSIYYEQYF. The CDR3 nucleotides are TGTGCCAGCAGTGAATATGGTAGCATCTACTACGAGCAGTACTTC.

Ten or more counts support this clonotype. The V gene is TRBV18, the J gene TRBJ2-7; 8 bases are a match to TRBD1. The CDR3 covers 15 residues. Losses at the gene ends were 0 bases for V and 5 bases for J; bases not matched to a gene: 6. The germline gives CDR1 KGHSH, CDR2 LQKENI. The CDR3 DNA reads TGTGCCAGCTCACCACCCAGGTCGACAGGGGACGAGCAGTACTTC. This sequence encodes CASSPPRSTGDEQYF.

This chain uses TRBV5-4 with TRBJ2-1, with a weak D call TRBD1 (5 bases). The CDR3 is 13 amino acids. CDR1 is SGHNT, CDR2 YYREEE, per germline (reference sequence). The V end was cut by 4 bases, the J end by 6 bases, with 11 bases between. For the CDR3, the DNA is TGTGCCAGCAGCAGATCACAGGTCAATGAGCAGTTCTTC. This sequence encodes CASSRSQVNEQFF.

A word on this clonotype: A single base separates this from a much larger clone, so it may be a read error. The genes are TRBV28 and TRBJ2-1, with D perhaps matching TRBD1 (5 bases). Trimming removed 7 bases from V and 4 bases from J, with 17 bases in between. CDR1 MDHEN and CDR2 SYDVKM come from the germline V gene. CDR3 length equals 15 residues. The CDR3 region has the DNA TGTGCCAGCACCCTTAGGGCAGGGAATTACAATGAGCAGTTCTTC. Its protein product is CASTLRAGNYNEQFF.

This clonotype appeared a few times. The chain employs TRBV18 and TRBJ2-1; 13 bases line up with TRBD2. The CDR3 extends over 17 amino acids. V lost 0 bases, J lost 7 bases, and 6 bases stayed unmatched. Looked up from germline, CDR1 is KGHSH and CDR2 is LQKENI. The CDR3 bases are TGTGCCAGCTCACCACCTTGGACTAGCGGGAGAGGAAATGAGCAGTTCTTC. Its translation: CASSPPWTSGRGNEQFF.

J is TRBJ1-1 and V is TRBV5-1; D is uncertain. Germline CDR1 reads SGHRS; CDR2 reads YFSETQ. The CDR3 extends over 13 amino acids. Trimming left V 2 bases short and J 4 bases short, with 9 bases between. Here the CDR3 reads CASSFTWGTEAFF. CDR3 nucleotides: TGCGCCAGCAGCTTCACCTGGGGCACTGAAGCTTTCTTT.

CDR3 nucleotides: TGTGCCTGGAGTGGGAGGGCCACCTACGAGCAGTACTTC. Translated: CAWSGRATYEQYF. V usage is TRBV30 and J usage is TRBJ2-7; maybe TRBD2 (6 bases). Germline CDR1 GTSNPN, CDR2 SVGIG (reference sequence). Between the trimmed V and J ends, which lost 1 base and 2 bases, there was a span of 9 bases. This CDR3 has 13 residues. Full variable domain (remainder filled in from reference TRBV30 and TRBJ2-7): SQTIHQWPATLVQPVGSPLSLECTVEGTSNPNLYWYRQAAGRGLQLLFYSVGIGQISSEVPQNLSASRPQDRQFILSSKKLLLSDSGFYLCAWSGRATYEQYFGPGTRLTVT.

The rearrangement joins TRBV7-2 to TRBJ1-6; D is uncertain. The germline gives CDR1 SGHTA, CDR2 FQGNSA. V was shortened by 2 bases and J by 1 base, with 6 bases between the two germline ends. The CDR3 totals 15 residues. CDR3 protein: CASSLRESYNSPLHF. The CDR3 DNA reads as TGTGCCAGCAGCTTACGGGAGTCCTATAATTCACCCCTCCACTTT.

This clonotype was detected many times. V is TRBV20-1 and J is TRBJ2-1; perhaps TRBD1 as D (6 bases). Trimming removed 4 bases at V and 6 bases at J, with 10 bases between. The CDR3 has 12 residues. The germline gives CDR1 DFQATT, CDR2 SNEGSKA (reference sequence). CDR3 region: CSAIQGPNEQFF. The DNA for the CDR3 is TGCAGTGCTATACAGGGTCCCAATGAGCAGTTCTTC.

This chain uses TRBV5-6 with TRBJ1-1; D is unresolved. Germline V gene lookup returns CDR1 SGHDT and CDR2 YYEEEE. CDR3 length: 12 amino acids. V was pared by 5 bases and J by 7 bases, with 12 bases between. CDR3 sequence: CASSNAQDEAFF. Here the CDR3 DNA reads TGTGCCAGCAGTAATGCCCAGGATGAAGCTTTCTTT.

The sample holds many counts of this clonotype. J is TRBJ2-2 and V is TRBV28; 8 bases line up with TRBD2. This CDR3 region has 14 residues. Per germline, CDR1 MDHEN and CDR2 SYDVKM. The V gene end was trimmed by 2 bases and the J gene end by 4 bases; junction bases not matched to a gene: 0. CDR3 amino acids: CASSLLAGTGELFF. The CDR3 nucleotides are TGTGCCAGCAGTTTACTAGCGGGCACCGGGGAGCTGTTTTTT.